Listed here are 27 T cell receptor beta chains from one sample, sequenced in a study of blood T cell repertoires in COVID-19. Only in-frame clones appear in the TCRdb table, and some are missing; sequencing was by immunoSEQ multiplex PCR. The sample holds more than 150,000 clones, 83% seen once. The sample was peripheral blood. All receptors come from a woman aged 40 to 49 with acute or convalescent COVID-19.

This sequence joins TRBV2 and TRBJ1-6, with D possibly TRBD1 on 5 matching bases. Germline CDR1 SNHLY, CDR2 FYNNEI. V shed 8 bases and J shed 11 bases, with 13 bases lying between them. This CDR3 spans 12 amino acids. In DNA form, the CDR3 reads TGTGCCAGCCTGCGGGACTGGCCACCCCTCCACTTT. It encodes CASLRDWPPLHF.

The chain joins TRBV28 to TRBJ2-2; the match to TRBD1 covers 8 bases. Trimming took 7 bases from V and 7 from J; bases not matched to a gene: 11. The germline gives CDR1 MDHEN, CDR2 SYDVKM. This CDR3 is 15 amino acids long. CDR3 sequence (DNA): TGTGCCAGCACCCTACCTGACAGGGGAGGCGGGGAGCTGTTTTTT. Translation gives CASTLPDRGGGELFF.

The DNA for the CDR3 is TGTGCCAGCAGTTTACGGGGGGGCGCGAGCAATCAGCCCCAGCATTTT. Encoded protein: CASSLRGGASNQPQHF. The gene calls are TRBV27 and TRBJ1-5; a possible D gene is TRBD1 (6 bases). The germline V gene encodes CDR1 MNHEY and CDR2 SMNVEV (reference sequence). This CDR3 has 16 residues. The V gene lost 2 bases and the J gene lost 1 base, with 12 bases spanning the gap.

This clone has only one observation. V usage is TRBV5-1 and J usage is TRBJ2-7; D uncertain. This CDR3 has 13 residues. Germline V CDR1 and CDR2: SGHRS, YFSETQ. The V and J ends lost 4 bases and 3 bases respectively, with 11 bases between them. CDR3 region: CASSQFADYEQYF. Here the CDR3 DNA reads TGCGCCAGCAGCCAATTCGCAGACTACGAGCAGTACTTC.

The chain recombines TRBV7-2 with TRBJ2-1; TRBD2 agrees at 14 bases. The germline CDR1 and CDR2 sequences are SGHTA and FQGNSA. The CDR3 totals 15 residues. The J segment lost 8 bases and the V segment lost 5 bases, leaving 5 bases of the junction unmatched. CDR3 coding DNA: TGTGCCAGCAGCACCCGACTAGCGGGAGGGGATGAGCAGTTCTTC. Translated, it gives CASSTRLAGGDEQFF.

The genes are TRBV6-5 and TRBJ2-3; the D gene is possibly TRBD2 (5 bases). CDR3 size: 15 residues. The V gene's germline CDR1 is MNHEY and CDR2 SVGAGI. V lost 2 bases and J lost 2, with 11 bases in between. The CDR3 loop reads CASSYVGRYTDTQYF. The CDR3 bases are TGTGCCAGCAGTTACGTGGGGAGATACACAGATACGCAGTATTTT.

CDR3 loop: CASSPGLLALHF. CDR3 DNA: TGTGCCAGCAGTCCGGGACTTTTGGCCCTCCACTTT. The rearrangement joins TRBV12-3 or TRBV12-4 to TRBJ1-6; tentatively, D is TRBD1 (5 bases). The CDR3 runs 12 residues. With 5 bases removed from V and 14 bases from J, the gap between germline ends came to 13 bases.

The V gene is TRBV9, the J gene TRBJ2-7; D gene unclear. Trimming removed 3 bases at V and 2 bases at J, with 12 bases between. The CDR3 spans 14 residues. Germline values: CDR1 SGDLS, CDR2 YYNGEE. CDR3 DNA: TGTGCCAGCAGCGGGCGGCCCCCTACCTACGAGCAGTACTTC. Translating it yields CASSGRPPTYEQYF. Full variable domain (remainder filled in from reference TRBV9 and TRBJ2-7): DSGVTQTPKHLITATGQRVTLRCSPRSGDLSVYWYQQSLDQGLQFLIQYYNGEERAKGNILERFSAQQFPDLHSELNLSSLELGDSALYFCASSGRPPTYEQYFGPGTRLTVT.

The chain uses TRBV7-2 and TRBJ1-1; D is undetermined. V lost 4 bases and J 1 base, leaving 10 bases between the germline ends. Per germline, CDR1 SGHTA and CDR2 FQGNSA. The CDR3 is made up of 14 amino acids. The CDR3 reads CASSSTPKNTEAFF. The CDR3 DNA follows: TGTGCCAGCAGCTCGACACCCAAGAACACTGAAGCTTTCTTT.

The CDR3 reads CASSPGTAGHPPLHF. The CDR3 nucleotides are TGTGCCAGCAGCCCAGGGACTGCCGGACATCCACCCCTCCACTTT. The genes are TRBV28 and TRBJ1-6, with D perhaps matching TRBD1 (5 bases). The V end lost 6 bases, the J end lost 11 bases, and 20 bases lay between the germline ends. In germline, CDR1 is MDHEN, CDR2 SYDVKM. The CDR3 extends over 15 amino acids.

This clone was counted only a few times. This chain connects TRBV19 to TRBJ1-2; no definite D call. Germline V gives CDR1 LNHDA, CDR2 SQIVND (reference sequence). The CDR3 is 15 amino acids. V was clipped by 4 bases and J by 6 bases, with 18 bases between them. This CDR3 reads CASSRGLTRGHGYTF. The DNA of the CDR3 is TGTGCCAGTAGTAGGGGTCTCACACGAGGGCATGGCTACACCTTC.

V is TRBV28 and J is TRBJ1-5; D is undetermined. Trimming took 5 bases from V and 2 from J, leaving 16 bases between them. Germline V lookup: CDR1 MDHEN, CDR2 SYDVKM. The CDR3 sequence is 16 residues long. CDR3 amino acids: CASSVRGWRGNQPQHF. The CDR3 nucleotides are TGTGCCAGCAGTGTCCGAGGTTGGAGGGGCAATCAGCCCCAGCATTTT.

The rearrangement joins TRBV25-1 to TRBJ1-1, with TRBD1 matching over 7 bases. The trim removed 1 base at V and 1 base at J, leaving 6 bases unmatched. The CDR3 is 16 amino acids. CDR1 and CDR2 (germline): MGHDK, SYGVNS. CDR3 sequence: CASSEWAGQRNTEAFF. The CDR3 nucleotides are TGTGCCAGCAGTGAATGGGCGGGACAGCGGAACACTGAAGCTTTCTTT.

This clone was seen just once. DNA for the CDR3: TGCGCCAGCACCTTAGGACTAGCGGGAGTTGGCACAGATACGCAGTATTTT. This gives the protein CASTLGLAGVGTDTQYF. V and J are TRBV5-1 and TRBJ2-3; 13 nucleotides agree with TRBD2. The CDR3 consists of 17 residues. CDR1 is SGHRS, CDR2 YFSETQ, per germline. V trimming: 6 bases; J trimming: 1 base; junction bases outside the gene matches: 8.

The gene calls are TRBV23-1 and TRBJ2-5, with 13 bases fitting TRBD2. TRBV23-1 is known as an ORF, though its function is uncertain. V lost 2 bases to trimming and J lost 5 bases; unmatched junction nucleotides: 23. The CDR3 consists of 22 residues. In DNA, the CDR3 is TGCGCCAGCAGTCAACGTAAGGGGACTAGCGGGGATAATGTACTGGTTTCGGAGACCCAGTACTTC. Translation: CASSQRKGTSGDNVLVSETQYF.

The rearrangement joins TRBV5-6 to TRBJ2-1; D gene unclear. Germline assignment: CDR1 SGHDT and CDR2 YYEEEE. This CDR3 has 16 residues. V was cut by 0 bases and J by 6 bases, with 16 bases left in between. In DNA, the CDR3 is TGTGCCAGCAGCTTGGCCGTTGCAGGTGGATTCAATGAGCAGTTCTTC. This gives the protein CASSLAVAGGFNEQFF.

The chain uses TRBV11-2 and TRBJ2-7; D is undetermined. Germline V lookup: CDR1 SGHAT, CDR2 FQNNGV. This CDR3 is built from 15 residues. V lost 5 bases, J lost 2 bases, and 16 bases lay in between. CDR3 loop: CASSPIRDKAYEQYF. CDR3 nucleotide sequence: TGTGCCAGCAGCCCCATCCGAGACAAAGCCTACGAGCAGTACTTC.

The V and J genes are TRBV5-1 and TRBJ2-5; D uncertain. The germline CDR1 and CDR2 sequences are SGHRS and YFSETQ. Trimming left V 0 bases short and J 3 bases short, with 6 bases between. This CDR3 is 13 amino acids long. The CDR3 spells CASSLVSEETQYF. The DNA of the CDR3 is TGCGCCAGCAGCTTGGTGTCAGAAGAGACCCAGTACTTC.

This clone was picked up many times. The chain has TRBV5-8 and TRBJ2-7; a weak D match, TRBD1 (6 bases). Trimming removed 1 base at V and 5 bases at J, with 16 bases between. Germline CDR1 reads SGHTS; CDR2 reads YDEGEE. The CDR3 has 15 amino acids. The CDR3 spells CASSLSGNRVHEQYF. The CDR3 DNA follows: TGTGCCAGCAGCTTGTCCGGGAACAGGGTCCACGAGCAGTACTTC. Supplemented by reference TRBV5-8 and TRBJ2-7, the full variable domain reads EAGVTQSPTHLIKTRGQQATLRCSPISGHTSVYWYQQALGLGLQFLLWYDEGEERNRGNFPPRFSGRQFPNYSSELNVNALELEDSALYLCASSLSGNRVHEQYFGPGTRLTVT.

The chain couples TRBV4-1 to TRBJ2-7, with 7 bases identical to TRBD1. The CDR3 length is 13 residues. Germline values: CDR1 MGHRA, CDR2 YSYEKL. V lost 2 bases, J lost 4 bases, and 2 bases stayed unmatched. The CDR3 region has the DNA TGCGCCAGCAGCCAAAGACAGGGTTACGAGCAGTACTTC. Its protein product is CASSQRQGYEQYF.

The chain carries TRBV7-3 and TRBJ1-1; D is uncertain. The CDR3 is 19 amino acids. CDR1 and CDR2 (germline): SGHTA, FQGTGA. Trimming shortened V by 2 bases and J by 4 bases, and 26 bases separated the two germline ends. The CDR3 reads CASSLDPRLEGRVGTEAFF. CDR3 coding DNA: TGTGCCAGCAGCTTAGACCCAAGGTTGGAGGGCCGCGTGGGCACTGAAGCTTTCTTT.

V and J are TRBV6-5 and TRBJ2-7; 7 bases agree with TRBD1. This CDR3 is built from 15 residues. Germline-derived CDR1 and CDR2 are MNHEY and SVGAGI. Unmatched junction bases numbered 6, after V lost 2 bases and J lost 2 bases. The CDR3 spells CASSYTRDSPYEQYF. The DNA for the CDR3 is TGTGCCAGCAGTTACACCAGGGACAGCCCCTACGAGCAGTACTTC.

The J gene is TRBJ2-7, the V gene TRBV4-1; TRBD2 matches 7 bases. Germline V gene sequence: CDR1 MGHRA, CDR2 YSYEKL. The length of the CDR3 is 15 residues. Trimming at V came to 4 bases and at J to 4 bases, leaving 10 bases not matched to a gene. The CDR3 loop is CASSPKAGAGYEQYF. In nucleotides, the CDR3 is TGCGCCAGCAGCCCTAAGGCGGGAGCTGGTTACGAGCAGTACTTC.

The rearrangement links TRBV6-5 to TRBJ2-3, with 7 bases lining up with TRBD1. This CDR3 is 14 amino acids long. V lost 2 bases, J lost 5 bases, and 4 bases stayed unmatched. Germline V gives CDR1 MNHEY, CDR2 SVGAGI. The DNA of the CDR3 is TGTGCCAGCAGTTACGGGACAGAACTAGATACGCAGTATTTT. It is translated as CASSYGTELDTQYF.

This clone appeared a few times. V is TRBV24-1 and J is TRBJ1-2; D gene uncertain. V was shortened by 5 bases and J by 10 bases, with 10 bases between the two germline ends. In germline, CDR1 is KGHDR, CDR2 SFDVKD. This CDR3 spans 11 amino acids. The CDR3 coding sequence is TGTGCCACCAGTGCTGGTACTCTCTACACCTTC. Translation: CATSAGTLYTF.

The chain has TRBV19 and TRBJ1-4; 9 nucleotides match TRBD1. Germline-derived CDR1 and CDR2 are LNHDA and SQIVND (reference sequence). The CDR3 has 16 amino acids. V lost 2 bases to trimming and J lost 8 bases; unmatched junction nucleotides: 9. This CDR3 reads CASSILPGQGREKLFF. The CDR3 DNA follows: TGTGCCAGTAGTATACTTCCGGGACAGGGCCGCGAAAAACTGTTTTTT.

The chain links TRBV10-3 to TRBJ1-1, with no clear D. The V end lost 1 base, the J end lost 0 bases, and 6 bases lay between the germline ends. Germline CDR1 reads ENHRY; CDR2 reads SYGVKD. The CDR3 is 14 residues long. The CDR3 sequence: CAISEYKLNTEAFF. In DNA form, the CDR3 reads TGTGCCATCAGTGAGTATAAGCTGAACACTGAAGCTTTCTTT.